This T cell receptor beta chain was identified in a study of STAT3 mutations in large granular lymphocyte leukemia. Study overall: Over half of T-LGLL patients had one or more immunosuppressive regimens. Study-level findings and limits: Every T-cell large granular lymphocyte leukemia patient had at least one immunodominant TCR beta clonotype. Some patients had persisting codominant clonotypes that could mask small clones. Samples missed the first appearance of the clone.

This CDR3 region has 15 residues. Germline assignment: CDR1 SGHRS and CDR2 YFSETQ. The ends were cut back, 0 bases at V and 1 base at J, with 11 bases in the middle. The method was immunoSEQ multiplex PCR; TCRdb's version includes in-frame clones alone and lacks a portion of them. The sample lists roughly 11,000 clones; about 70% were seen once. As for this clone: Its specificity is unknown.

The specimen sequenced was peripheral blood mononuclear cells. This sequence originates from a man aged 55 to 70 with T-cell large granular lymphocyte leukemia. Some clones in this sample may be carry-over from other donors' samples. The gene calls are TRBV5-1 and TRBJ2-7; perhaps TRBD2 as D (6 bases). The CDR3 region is CASSLEAGRSYEQYF. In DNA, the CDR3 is TGCGCCAGCAGCTTGGAGGCAGGGAGGTCCTACGAGCAGTACTTC. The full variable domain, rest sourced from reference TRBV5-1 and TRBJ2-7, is KAGVTQTPRYLIKTRGQQVTLSCSPISGHRSVSWYQQTPGQGLQFLFEYFSETQRNKGNFPGRFSGRQFSNSRSEMNVSTLELGDSALYLCASSLEAGRSYEQYFGPGTRLTVT.